This is a list of T cell receptor delta chains from one sample in a study of γδ T cells in repeated Plasmodium falciparum infection. TCRdb ran CATT on the multiplex PCR reads. In the table there are 50,000 or so delta-chain clones, over 1.5% of which are singletons. Input material: gamma-delta T cells from blood. The receptors originated from a pool of human donors (malaria-infected and uninfected, not separated). The CDR3 runs from the conserved cysteine through the conserved F or W. The order of the fields is clone size, J gene, D gene, V gene, CDR3 length, CDR3 DNA, CDR3 protein. D genes are given only for firm matches. The size entry gives how often the clone was seen (once, few, many) or a class if it is expanded.

size: many
J: TRDJ1
D: TRDD3
V: TRDV1
length: 22
DNA: TGTGCTCTTGGGGAACTCATCCTAAATCCGTACTGGGGGATCCCCCACACCGATAAACTCATCTTT
CDR3: CALGELILNPYWGIPHTDKLIF

size: many
J: TRDJ1
D: TRDD3
V: TRDV2
length: 16
DNA: TGTGCCTGTGACGCAATGGATACGCCGGACACCGATAAACTCATCTTT
CDR3: CACDAMDTPDTDKLIF

size: many
J: TRDJ1
D: TRDD3
V: TRDV1
length: 20
DNA: TGTGCTCTTGGGGAACTAACTCCTACGACTGGGGGACGGTACACCGATAAACTCATCTTT
CDR3: CALGELTPTTGGRYTDKLIF

size: many
J: TRDJ1
D: TRDD3
V: TRDV1
length: 17
DNA: TGTGCTCTTTTTACACCGTACTGGGGGCTATACACCGATAGACTCATCTTT
CDR3: CALFTPYWGLYTDRLIF

size: many
J: TRDJ1
D: TRDD3
V: TRDV1
length: 23
DNA: TGTGCTCTTGGGGAACATAGTCAGCCTTCCTACAAGAACTGGGGGATACGGCCCGATAAACTCATCTTT
CDR3: CALGEHSQPSYKNWGIRPDKLIF

size: many
J: TRDJ1
D: TRDD3
V: TRDV1
length: 25
DNA: TGTGCTCTTGGGGACCCTATTTCCTATTTGTGGTACTGGGGGATAGGAGGGGGGTACACCGATAAACTCATCTTT
CDR3: CALGDPISYLWYWGIGGGYTDKLIF

size: medium-sized
J: TRDJ1
D: TRDD3
V: TRDV1
length: 21
DNA: TGTGCTCTTGGGGCCCCCCCTAGCGTTCCTCCCGTACTGGGGGTTACCGATAAACTCATCTTT
CDR3: CALGAPPSVPPVLGVTDKLIF

size: many
J: TRDJ1
D: TRDD3
V: TRDV1
length: 24
DNA: TGTGCTCTTGGGGAAAGGCCCTCGTCCGCCCCTACAGTACTGGGGGTTTCCGACACCGATAAACTCATCTTT
CDR3: CALGERPSSAPTVLGVSDTDKLIF

size: medium-sized
J: TRDJ1
D: NA
V: TRDV1
length: 18
DNA: TGTGCTCTTGGGAAAATAAGTGGGGGGTGGCGGTACACCGATAAACTCATCTTT
CDR3: CALGKISGGWRYTDKLIF

size: many
J: TRDJ1
D: TRDD3
V: TRDV2
length: 21
DNA: TGTGCCTGTGACGTCCTACTGGGGGATACGGCAGGGCGGGGGTACACCGATAAACTCATCTTT
CDR3: CACDVLLGDTAGRGYTDKLIF

size: many
J: TRDJ1
D: TRDD2
V: TRDV1
length: 24
DNA: TGTGCTCTTGGGGAACTAGTAAGCCGGCCTTCCTATATTGATGTGGCAGACCTTACCGATAAACTCATCTTT
CDR3: CALGELVSRPSYIDVADLTDKLIF

size: medium-sized
J: TRDJ1
D: TRDD3
V: TRDV2
length: 20
DNA: TGTGCCTGTGACACTTTGGGGCCTACTGGGGACTCGTCTCACACCGATAAACTCATCTTT
CDR3: CACDTLGPTGDSSHTDKLIF

size: large
J: TRDJ1
D: TRDD3
V: TRDV2
length: 15
DNA: TGTGCCTGTGTAGGTCTGGGGGACAACACCGATAAACTCATCTTT
CDR3: CACVGLGDNTDKLIF

size: many
J: TRDJ1
D: TRDD2
V: TRDV1
length: 22
DNA: TGTGCTCTCGGGGAATCCTCTTCCTATCGGTCGCTTATGGGTCCCCCTACCGATAAACTCATCTTT
CDR3: CALGESSSYRSLMGPPTDKLIF

size: medium-sized
J: TRDJ1
D: TRDD3
V: TRDV1
length: 16
DNA: TGTGCTCTTATGAGTGCCTACTGGGGGATCCCCGATAAACTCATCTTT
CDR3: CALMSAYWGIPDKLIF

size: many
J: TRDJ1
D: TRDD3
V: TRDV1
length: 22
DNA: TGTGCTCTTGGGGAACTATGGTGCCTACGATTCTGGGGGATACTTTGCACCGATAAACTCATCTTT
CDR3: CALGELWCLRFWGILCTDKLIF

size: many
J: TRDJ1
D: NA
V: TRDV1
length: 19
DNA: TGTGCTCTTGGGGATCTCTCGCTATTCCCATCCCCGTACACCGATAAACTCATCTTT
CDR3: CALGDLSLFPSPYTDKLIF

size: medium-sized
J: TRDJ1
D: TRDD3
V: TRDV1
length: 24
DNA: TGTGCTCTTGGGAACCAGGCCTTCCTACTCCCTGGGGGATACCGGTTTCAGAACACCGATAAACTCATCTTT
CDR3: CALGNQAFLLPGGYRFQNTDKLIF

size: many
J: TRDJ1
D: TRDD2
V: TRDV1
length: 23
DNA: TGTGCTCTTGGGGACCCTCATCGGCCTTCCTACTACGCCTGGGGAAAGCAGACCGATAAACTCATCTTT
CDR3: CALGDPHRPSYYAWGKQTDKLIF

size: many
J: TRDJ2
D: TRDD3
V: TRDV1
length: 23
DNA: TGTGCTCTTGGGGAAAATCCGCCCCTTCCCCCGGTATCTGGGGGATACCGAGCAGCACAACTCTTCTTT
CDR3: CALGENPPLPPVSGGYRAAQLFF

size: many
J: TRDJ1
D: TRDD3
V: TRDV1
length: 29
DNA: TGTGCTCTTGGGGTCCTACCTCTCCCTTACTTTCTTTTCCTACACTTGGTACTGGGGGATCCGACCCACACCGATAAACTCATCTTT
CDR3: CALGVLPLPYFLFLHLVLGDPTHTDKLIF

size: many
J: TRDJ1
D: TRDD3
V: TRDV2
length: 23
DNA: TGTGCCTGTGACACCGTTGCCCTTACGCTGGGGGATACGCGGCCTCAGTACACCGATAAACTCATCTTT
CDR3: CACDTVALTLGDTRPQYTDKLIF

size: medium-sized
J: TRDJ1
D: NA
V: TRDV1
length: 14
DNA: TGTGCTCTTGGGGCTTGGGGGGAAACCGATAAACTCATCTTT
CDR3: CALGAWGETDKLIF

size: many
J: TRDJ1
D: NA
V: TRDV1
length: 14
DNA: TGTGCTCTTGGGGAATACTACTCTGGGGCATCTCTCATCTTT
CDR3: CALGEYYSGASLIF

size: many
J: TRDJ1
D: TRDD3
V: TRDV1
length: 17
DNA: TGTGCTCTTGTGGAACTTTCTGGGGGACATAACGGGGATAAACTCATCTTT
CDR3: CALVELSGGHNGDKLIF

size: many
J: TRDJ1
D: NA
V: TRDV1
length: 17
DNA: TGTGCTCTTGGGGGCCTATTCCTTGGGGGGAACACCGATAAACTCATCTTT
CDR3: CALGGLFLGGNTDKLIF

size: many
J: TRDJ1
D: NA
V: TRDV2
length: 15
DNA: TGTGCCTGTGACCAACTGGCACCTAGAGCCGATAAACTCATCTTT
CDR3: CACDQLAPRADKLIF

size: many
J: TRDJ1
D: NA
V: TRDV1
length: 16
DNA: TGTGCTCTTGGCACATTCCTGTCAAGTGACACCGATAAACTCATCTTT
CDR3: CALGTFLSSDTDKLIF

size: many
J: TRDJ1
D: NA
V: TRDV1
length: 23
DNA: TGTGCTCTTGGGGAACTAGAAGGTCCTACGTATGCTAACTGGGGAGAGTACGCCGATAAACTCATCTTT
CDR3: CALGELEGPTYANWGEYADKLIF